This T cell receptor beta chain was captured in a study of blood T cell repertoires in COVID-19 (dated by TCRdb to 2020 to 2021). At the level of the whole study: Samples from collaborators originated in the United States, Italy and Spain and spanned both the acute and convalescent phases of COVID-19. The samples were drawn from two sources: the first 160 participants of the ongoing ImmuneRACE study, and 1,254 subjects contributed by 6 global collaborators. The sample metadata nearly always contained a de-identified subject ID, COVID-19 status, age in years and sex. The dataset comprised deeply sampled blood TCRbeta repertoires from subjects exposed to, actively infected with, or recovered from COVID-19. The prospective study material was composed of cDNA or gDNA derived from T cells, B-cell-depleted T cells, or PBMCs. Where available, HLA class I and class II types were taken from metadata supplied by the sample provider and were not determined by assay-based typing. A freely available public database, intended as a resource for researchers studying the immune response to SARS-CoV-2, is where the repertoires were released.

Concerning this clone: Its recognized antigen is unknown. Base qualities are not at hand, and no much larger clone is one base apart.

There are 15 amino acids in the CDR3, from cysteine to phenylalanine inclusive. Only the CDR3 DNA is retained, 45 bases long and in frame from the first base. CDR1 and CDR2 were assigned from the germline V gene as SGHDN and FVKESK. The V end gives up 4 bases and the J end 3 bases, leaving 4 bases in the junction not matched to a gene. TCRbeta CDR3 regions were amplified from genomic DNA by means of the immunoSEQ Assay, a bias-controlled multiplex PCR. The paper's data handling went like this. Within the assay, amplification of reference gene primers was used to estimate how many nucleated cells each sample contained. To quantify the absolute abundance of each unique TCRbeta CDR3 rearrangement, sequence reads were collapsed and filtered. For each sample, productive Simpson clonality was calculated as the square root of Simpson's diversity index over productive rearrangements. TCRdb's version of the immuneACCESS table is confined to in-frame rearrangements and falls short of the full clone set. An unresolved V gene accounts for under half of the shortfall where checked; the remainder is of unknown origin. V, J and clone size were drawn from that table, and D and trimming were deduced from the DNA. The table for this sample lists around 59,000 clones; around 73% of them were counted only once. The biggest ten clones account for 10% to 15% of the sample.

Overall study results and their limits: The quantity of clinical and demographic metadata differed by source and by participant and was supplied without curation.

Collaborating institutions collected whole blood in K2EDTA tubes following their own protocols. Collaborator samples were shipped for TCRbeta analysis as frozen whole blood, isolated PBMCs, or DNA extracted from either sample type. The sequence was collected from a man older than 75 with acute or convalescent COVID-19. Sequenced: peripheral blood. The chain is made from TRBV14 and TRBJ1-2; 11 bases in the junction line up with TRBD1. The sequenced DNA is TGTGCCAGCAGCCCCTTGGGACAGGGGGACTATGGCTACACCTTC. Translated, it reads CASSPLGQGDYGYTF.